Shown below are 20 T cell receptor beta chains from a single sample sequenced in a study of blood T cell repertoires in COVID-19. Clones were sequenced by immunoSEQ multiplex PCR, and TCRdb holds only the in-frame ones, with some missing. The sample records 150,000 to 200,000 clones, around 92% being singletons. The sequenced material came from peripheral blood. Source of these receptors: a man in his fifties or sixties with acute or convalescent COVID-19.

The chain uses TRBV29-1 and TRBJ1-5; maybe TRBD1 (5 bases). The CDR3 covers 12 residues. Trimming took off 6 bases at V and 2 bases at J, with 8 bases between the two ends. Germline V lookup: CDR1 SQVTM, CDR2 ANQGSEA. The CDR3 nucleotides read TGCAGCGTAGGGGCCGGCAATCAGCCCCAGCATTTT. Protein product: CSVGAGNQPQHF.

As DNA, the CDR3 is TGTGCCAGCAGTGGAGTAGACTATGGCTACACCTTC. Translating gives CASSGVDYGYTF. V is TRBV25-1 and J is TRBJ1-2; D is unresolved. V lost 4 bases, J lost 3 bases, and 6 bases lay in between. Germline lookup yields CDR1 MGHDK and CDR2 SYGVNS. CDR3 length equals 12 residues.

This chain uses TRBV7-6 with TRBJ2-2; maybe TRBD1 (5 bases). V was clipped by 5 bases and J by 0 bases, with 19 bases between them. Germline V gene sequence: CDR1 SGHVS, CDR2 FNYEAQ. The CDR3 extends over 18 amino acids. CDR3 coding DNA: TGTGCCAGCAGCCTCCGACCAGGGCAGGGATCGAACACCGGGGAGCTGTTTTTT. Protein product: CASSLRPGQGSNTGELFF.

This clone was counted only a few times. The genes are TRBV12-5 and TRBJ2-2; D possibly corresponds to TRBD1 (6 bases). This CDR3 is built from 14 residues. The V gene's germline CDR1 is LGHNT and CDR2 FRNRAP. The V end lost 1 base, the J end lost 8 bases, and 11 bases lay between the germline ends. CDR3 sequence: CASGLGQVGGELFF. The CDR3 DNA sequence: TGTGCTAGTGGTTTGGGACAGGTGGGAGGGGAGCTGTTTTTT.

V usage is TRBV3-1 (or the pseudogene TRBV3-2) and J usage is TRBJ2-5; TRBD2 aligns across 15 bases. The germline CDR1 and CDR2 sequences are LGHDT and YNNKEL (reference sequence). V was pared by 0 bases and J by 5 bases, with 4 bases of the junction left unmatched. This CDR3 spans 17 amino acids. CDR3 loop: CASSQDGLAGGRETQYF. The DNA of the CDR3 is TGTGCCAGCAGCCAAGATGGACTAGCGGGGGGGCGGGAGACCCAGTACTTC.

The chain couples TRBV12-3 or TRBV12-4 to TRBJ2-5; 9 nucleotides align to TRBD2. The V and J ends lost 4 bases and 5 bases, in that order; junction bases with no gene match: 2. This CDR3 is built from 13 residues. The CDR3 nucleotides read TGTGCCAGCAGTTCTCTAGCGGGGGAGACCCAGTACTTC. This encodes CASSSLAGETQYF.

This clone was observed a single time. The chain recombines TRBV3-1 (or the pseudogene TRBV3-2) with TRBJ1-2; D is ambiguous. Trimming removed 3 bases from V and 0 bases from J, with 11 bases in between. Germline V gene sequence: CDR1 LGHDT, CDR2 YNNKEL (reference sequence). The CDR3 extends over 15 amino acids. CDR3 DNA sequence: TGTGCCAGCAGCCATAACGGAGCTTCTAACTATGGCTACACCTTC. This codes for CASSHNGASNYGYTF.

The chain carries TRBV6-1 and TRBJ1-1, with a tentative D call TRBD1 (5 bases). The V end was cut by 1 base, the J end by 7 bases, with 13 bases between. Germline loops: CDR1 MNHNS, CDR2 SASEGT. The CDR3 consists of 14 residues. This CDR3 is CASSEVAGQVEAFF. CDR3 coding DNA: TGTGCCAGCAGTGAAGTAGCAGGGCAGGTTGAAGCTTTCTTT.

V gene TRBV2 combines with J gene TRBJ2-1; 8 bases match TRBD1. Germline assignment: CDR1 SNHLY and CDR2 FYNNEI. The length of the CDR3 is 14 residues. V dropped 6 bases and J dropped 9; count of bases not matched to a gene: 10. CDR3 protein: CASSADRAMTEQFF. DNA for the CDR3: TGTGCCAGCAGCGCGGACAGGGCGATGACTGAGCAGTTCTTC. The whole variable domain, remainder taken from reference TRBV2 and TRBJ2-1, is EPEVTQTPSHQVTQMGQEVILRCVPISNHLYFYWYRQILGQKVEFLVSFYNNEISEKSEIFDDQFSVERPDGSNFTLKIRSTKLEDSAMYFCASSADRAMTEQFFGPGTRLTVL.

This rearrangement joins TRBV5-8 to TRBJ2-7; D is unresolved. The CDR3 consists of 17 residues. Germline V gene lookup returns CDR1 SGHTS and CDR2 YDEGEE. Trimming pared 4 bases from V and 2 bases from J, leaving 22 bases between. The CDR3 region is CASSPPLIAGLTYEQYF. CDR3 DNA sequence: TGTGCCAGCAGCCCTCCCTTGATCGCAGGCCTTACCTACGAGCAGTACTTC.

The rearrangement joins TRBV5-6 to TRBJ2-3; D remains unclear. CDR1 and CDR2 (germline): SGHDT, YYEEEE. Deletions cut 4 bases from V and 1 base from J, with 13 bases between. The CDR3 contains 15 residues. CDR3 protein: CASSPLASRTDTQYF. CDR3 sequence (DNA): TGTGCCAGCAGCCCTCTTGCGTCGCGCACAGATACGCAGTATTTT.

The chain uses TRBV29-1 and TRBJ1-2; 7 nucleotides agree with TRBD1. The germline V gene encodes CDR1 SQVTM and CDR2 ANQGSEA. The CDR3 runs 12 residues. V lost 6 bases and J lost 7; bases outside the gene matches: 8. The chain's CDR3 is CSVPTGQTGYTF. As DNA, the CDR3 is TGCAGCGTCCCGACAGGGCAAACTGGCTACACCTTC. Full variable domain (missing parts from reference TRBV29-1 and TRBJ1-2): SAVISQKPSRDICQRGTSLTIQCQVDSQVTMMFWYRQQPGQSLTLIATANQGSEATYESGFVIDKFPISRPNLTFSTLTVSNMSPEDSSIYLCSVPTGQTGYTFGSGTRLTVV.

The chain carries TRBV11-2 and TRBJ1-5, with D possibly being TRBD1 (5 bases). Germline values: CDR1 SGHAT, CDR2 FQNNGV. Trimming shortened V by 5 bases and J by 2 bases, and 10 bases separated the two germline ends. The CDR3 contains 14 residues. CDR3 sequence reads: CASSLTTGNQPQHF. As DNA, the CDR3 is TGTGCCAGCAGCCTAACGACAGGCAATCAGCCCCAGCATTTT.

This clone was observed a few times. The gene calls are TRBV5-6 and TRBJ1-1; possibly TRBD1 for D (5 bases). CDR3 size: 16 residues. CDR1 is SGHDT and CDR2 is YYEEEE in the germline V gene. The V and J ends lost 4 bases and 7 bases respectively, with 23 bases between them. The CDR3 sequence: CASSPRQSSPRVEAFF. DNA for the CDR3: TGTGCCAGCAGCCCCCGACAGAGTAGCCCTAGGGTTGAAGCTTTCTTT.

CDR3 nucleotide sequence: TGTGCCTGGAGTGTTTTGCTGGGAGTTGGAGGCTACACCTTC. Protein sequence: CAWSVLLGVGGYTF. The chain has TRBV30 and TRBJ1-2; D unresolved. Trimming removed 0 bases at V and 8 bases at J, with 16 bases between. The CDR3 contains 14 residues. CDR1 and CDR2 (germline): GTSNPN, SVGIG (reference sequence).

The chain links TRBV21-1 to TRBJ1-2. TRBV21-1 is an annotated pseudogene. This CDR3 is built from 14 residues. The CDR3 DNA sequence: TGTGCCAGCACATGGGGGGGACGTGTCTATGGCTACACCTTC. Its protein is CASTWGGRVYGYTF.

The rearrangement joins TRBV12-3 or TRBV12-4 to TRBJ1-1, with unresolved D. Trimming pared 6 bases from V and 6 bases from J, leaving 14 bases between. This CDR3 has 13 residues. The CDR3 here is CASSTTEEAEAFF. The CDR3 coding sequence is TGTGCCAGCAGCACCACGGAAGAGGCTGAAGCTTTCTTT.

This clone was detected a few times. The chain combines TRBV30 with TRBJ1-1; the D gene is possibly TRBD1 (6 bases). The germline gives CDR1 GTSNPN, CDR2 SVGIG (reference sequence). The CDR3 is made up of 16 amino acids. V shed 2 bases and J shed 2 bases, with 18 bases lying between them. CDR3 sequence reads: CAWSRPVTGRNTEAFF. CDR3 DNA sequence: TGTGCCTGGAGTCGACCGGTGACAGGTCGCAACACTGAAGCTTTCTTT.

This chain uses TRBV2 with TRBJ2-4; 8 bases map to TRBD2. Unmatched junction bases numbered 8, after V lost 2 bases and J lost 8 bases. Germline V gene lookup returns CDR1 SNHLY and CDR2 FYNNEI. The CDR3 sequence is 15 residues long. In DNA form, the CDR3 reads TGTGCCAGCAGTGAATGGGAGATAGCGGGGTACATTCAGTACTTC. As protein: CASSEWEIAGYIQYF.

This clone was detected only a few times. The CDR3 protein is CASRTGGSGYTF. The CDR3 bases are TGTGCCAGCAGGACAGGGGGCAGCGGCTACACCTTC. The V gene is TRBV12-3 or TRBV12-4, the J gene TRBJ1-2, with 10 bases that match TRBD1. V shed 6 bases, J shed 8 bases, and the junction held 3 bases outside the gene matches. The CDR3 extends over 12 amino acids.